This TCR beta chain emerged from a study of neurological immune-mediated disorders. General observations from the study: HTLV-1-associated myelopathy displayed the greatest TCR clonal expansion, and multiple sclerosis exhibited the smallest, lower than that of healthy controls.

With 10-nucleotide random UMIs, 5'RACE was used to make the cDNA. TCRdb reanalysed the 5' RACE reads using MiXCR and keeps one entry per CDR3 protein. The sample shows approximately 23,000 distinct CDR3 sequences, about 10% of them seen only once. This CDR3 is 18 amino acids long. CDR1 is SSHAT and CDR2 is FNYEAQ in the germline V gene (reference sequence). The unsorted libraries were prepared from 2 million PBMCs (stored at -80 C). This clonotype was counted ten times or more. The antigen is undetermined. A read error may produce the germline difference seen at one junction end. The origin of this receptor is a woman in her sixties or seventies with HTLV-1-associated myelopathy (HAM/TSP). The V gene is TRBV7-7, the J gene TRBJ2-3; 10 bases map to TRBD2. Sequencing input: PBMCs. The CDR3 reads CASSPLAPTSGVRYTQYF. The CDR3 region has the DNA TGTGCTAGCAGCCCCCTTGCCCCTACTAGCGGGGTCCGCTATACGCAGTATTTT.